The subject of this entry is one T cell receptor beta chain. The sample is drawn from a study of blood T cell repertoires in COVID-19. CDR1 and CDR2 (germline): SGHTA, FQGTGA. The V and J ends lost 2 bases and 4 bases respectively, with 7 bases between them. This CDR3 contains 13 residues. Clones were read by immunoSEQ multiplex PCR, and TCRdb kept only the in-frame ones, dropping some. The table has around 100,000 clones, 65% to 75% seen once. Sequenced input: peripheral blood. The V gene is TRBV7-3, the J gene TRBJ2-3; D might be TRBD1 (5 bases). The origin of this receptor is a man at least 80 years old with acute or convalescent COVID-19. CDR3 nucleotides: TGTGCCAGCAGCTTAGGGGCCCCAGATACGCAGTATTTT. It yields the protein CASSLGAPDTQYF.